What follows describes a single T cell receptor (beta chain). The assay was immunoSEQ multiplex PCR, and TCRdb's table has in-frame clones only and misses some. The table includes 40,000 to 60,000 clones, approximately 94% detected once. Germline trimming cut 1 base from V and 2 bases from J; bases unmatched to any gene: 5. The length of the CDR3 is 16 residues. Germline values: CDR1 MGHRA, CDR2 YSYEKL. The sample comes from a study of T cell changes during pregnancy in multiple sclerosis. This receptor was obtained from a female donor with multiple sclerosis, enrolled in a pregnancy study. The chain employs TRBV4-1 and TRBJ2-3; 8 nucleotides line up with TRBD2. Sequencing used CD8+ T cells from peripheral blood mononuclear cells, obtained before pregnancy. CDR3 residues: CASSQVSGKPTDTQYF. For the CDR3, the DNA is TGCGCCAGCAGCCAAGTTAGCGGGAAGCCCACAGATACGCAGTATTTT.